This TCR beta chain comes out of a study of beta chain features in type 1 diabetes. As for the study in general: The examined sorted cells totaled roughly 110,000,000 across samples. Study-wide points: Cells with high TCR expression could be over-represented by cDNA sequencing. Among patients with Type 1 diabetes, TCRB CDR3s were moderately but significantly shorter in every one of the four CD4+ subsets.

Comment on this clone: What it recognizes is unknown.

The sequenced template was cDNA made from the entire isolated RNA. Here immunoSEQ multiplex PCR was the method, and the copy in TCRdb shows in-frame clones only, minus some. This table holds about 270,000 clones, roughly 15% found once. V dropped 3 bases and J dropped 4 bases, with 9 bases sitting between them. This CDR3 contains 14 residues. Germline CDR1 reads LGHNA; CDR2 reads YNFKEQ. Material for sequencing was naive CD4+ T cells from blood. This sequence was found in a woman in her forties in good health. V is TRBV4-2 and J is TRBJ2-2; a possible D gene is TRBD2 (5 bases). The CDR3 is CASSHTRITGELFF. In DNA form, the CDR3 reads TGTGCCAGCAGCCATACTAGAATCACCGGGGAGCTGTTTTTT.